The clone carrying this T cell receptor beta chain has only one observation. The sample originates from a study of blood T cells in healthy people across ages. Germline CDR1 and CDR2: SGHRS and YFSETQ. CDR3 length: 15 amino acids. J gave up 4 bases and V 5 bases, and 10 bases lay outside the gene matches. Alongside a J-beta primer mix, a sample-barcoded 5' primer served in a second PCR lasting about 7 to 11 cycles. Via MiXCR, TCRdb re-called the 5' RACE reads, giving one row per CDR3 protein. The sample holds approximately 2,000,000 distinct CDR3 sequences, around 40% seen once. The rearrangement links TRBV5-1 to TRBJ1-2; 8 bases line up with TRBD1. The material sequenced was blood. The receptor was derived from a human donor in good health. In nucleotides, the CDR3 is TGCGCCAGCAGGTCCCAGGGGGCTATAAGCTATGGCTACACCTTC. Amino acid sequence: CASRSQGAISYGYTF.